These 7 T cell receptor beta chains were sequenced from one sample in a study of T cells in Graves' hyperthyroidism and ophthalmopathy. TCR beta CDR3 regions were amplified from RNA. HTBI primers were used for first-round RT-PCR of the TCR CDR3. TCRdb itself ran the multiplex PCR reads through MiXCR, one entry per CDR3 protein. In the table there are 550,000 to 600,000 distinct CDR3 sequences, more than 45% of which are singletons. Sequencing was carried out using peripheral blood or thyroid tissue (not recorded which). The receptors originated from an adult woman with Graves' disease, either hyperthyroidism or ophthalmopathy (not recorded which).

There are many counts of this clonotype. The gene calls are TRBV12-3 or TRBV12-4 and TRBJ2-5; 7 nucleotides agree with TRBD1. J lost 9 bases, V lost 4 bases, and 11 bases had no gene match. This CDR3 spans 14 amino acids. The DNA of the CDR3 is TGTGCCAGCAGTTCCTTGGGACGTACAGGGGCCCAGTACTTC. Protein: CASSSLGRTGAQYF.

This clonotype has a count of ten or more. The chain employs TRBV5-8 and TRBJ2-5, with TRBD1 identical over 8 bases. Germline V lookup: CDR1 SGHTS, CDR2 YDEGEE. Trimming removed 1 base from V and 8 bases from J; junction bases left unmatched: 13. There are 16 residues in the CDR3. The chain's CDR3 is CASSLKMGQVPRTQYF. As DNA, the CDR3 is TGTGCCAGCAGCTTGAAGATGGGACAGGTCCCAAGAACCCAGTACTTC.

On this clonotype itself: Sequence at one end of the junction differs from germline and may be a read error. The chain recombines TRBV18 with TRBJ1-1; TRBD1 might be the D (5 bases). CDR3 size: 15 residues. CDR1 is KGHSH, CDR2 LQKENI, per germline. The CDR3 sequence is CASSPEGWGYTVAFF. CDR3 DNA: TGTGCCAGCTCACCTGAGGGGTGGGGTTACACTGTAGCTTTCTTT.

This clonotype has a count of ten or more. The rearrangement uses TRBV6-4 and TRBJ2-5; 9 bases are a match to TRBD2. This CDR3 is built from 14 residues. J was trimmed by 7 bases and V by 5 bases; bases with no gene match: 8. Germline V gene lookup returns CDR1 MRHNA and CDR2 SNTAGT. The CDR3 nucleotides read TGTGCCAGCAGTTCTATAGCGGGAGCGGGGACCCAGTACTTC. It encodes CASSSIAGAGTQYF.

V and J are TRBV12-3 or TRBV12-4 and TRBJ1-5, with 8 bases that match TRBD1. The CDR3 is 15 amino acids. Germline trimming cut 4 bases from V and 5 bases from J; bases unmatched to any gene: 7. Written as DNA, the CDR3 is TGTGCCAGCAGTTGGCCGGGACAGGACGATCAGCCCCAGCATTTT. It yields the protein CASSWPGQDDQPQHF.

A few counts support this clonotype. CDR3 sequence reads: CASILGQGALAEAFF. CDR3 sequence (DNA): TGTGCCAGCATCTTGGGGCAGGGGGCTCTCGCTGAAGCTTTCTTT. This chain connects TRBV12-3 or TRBV12-4 to TRBJ1-1, with 8 bases matching TRBD1. The CDR3 runs 15 residues. The junction had 13 bases not matched to a gene; V was cut back by 7 bases and J by 6 bases.

The chain combines TRBV25-1 with TRBJ1-2; D is possibly TRBD1 (5 bases). This CDR3 comprises 13 residues. CDR1 and CDR2 from the germline V gene are MGHDK and SYGVNS. V shed 6 bases and J shed 4 bases, with 12 bases lying between them. The CDR3 is CASRGGYRYGYTF. In nucleotides, the CDR3 is TGTGCCAGCAGGGGGGGGTATCGCTATGGCTACACCTTC.